Shown below are 4 T cell receptor beta chains from a single sample sequenced in a study of graft-versus-host responses after intestinal transplantation. Here immunoSEQ multiplex PCR was the method, and the copy in TCRdb shows in-frame clones only, minus some. The table records roughly 60,000 clones, under 95% of them present only once. The material was PBMCs, obtained about 120 days after intestinal transplantation. The receptors stem from a human patient who received an intestinal transplant, so some T cells may come from the graft donor.

In its sample, this clone was seen once. The genes are TRBV4-1 and TRBJ2-7; the match to TRBD1 covers 9 bases. This CDR3 comprises 15 residues. In germline, CDR1 is MGHRA, CDR2 YSYEKL. With V trimmed by 0 bases and J by 3 bases, 3 bases remained unmatched. The CDR3 region is CASSQDDRGYYEQYF. CDR3 DNA: TGCGCCAGCAGCCAAGACGACAGGGGGTACTACGAGCAGTACTTC.

V is TRBV5-4 and J is TRBJ2-6; D is unresolved. Germline V gives CDR1 SGHNT, CDR2 YYREEE (reference sequence). The CDR3 sequence is 14 residues long. V was cut by 4 bases and J by 0 bases, with 5 bases left in between. The DNA of the CDR3 is TGTGCCAGCAGCCCCTACTCTGGGGCCAACGTCCTGACTTTC. Protein sequence: CASSPYSGANVLTF.

The chain has TRBV4-1 and TRBJ2-7; 15 nucleotides agree with TRBD2. Germline V lookup: CDR1 MGHRA, CDR2 YSYEKL. CDR3 length: 16 residues. V dropped 4 bases and J dropped 2; count of bases not matched to a gene: 3. The CDR3 DNA sequence: TGCGCCAGCAGCCCAGGACTAGCGGGAGGGCCCTACGAGCAGTACTTC. Its translation: CASSPGLAGGPYEQYF.

V and J are TRBV6-5 and TRBJ1-2; possibly TRBD1 for D (5 bases). V lost 5 bases, J lost 4 bases, and 11 bases lay in between. The length of the CDR3 is 13 residues. Germline assignment: CDR1 MNHEY and CDR2 SVGAGI. The CDR3 sequence: CASSPTGGYGYTF. The DNA of the CDR3 is TGTGCCAGCAGTCCAACAGGTGGCTATGGCTACACCTTC.